The rows below give T cell receptor beta chains drawn from one sample of a study of T cell responses to AZD1222 COVID-19 vaccine. The repertoire was sequenced with immunoSEQ multiplex PCR; TCRdb's copy has only in-frame clones and lacks some. The repertoire holds about 170,000 clones, with 85% to 90% as singletons. Material: peripheral blood, obtained 28 days after the second dose of the MenACWY control vaccine. The receptors here all came from an adult who received the MenACWY meningococcal vaccine as a control. CDR3s include the opening cysteine and the closing phenylalanine or tryptophan. Fields, in order: V gene, clone size, D gene, J gene, CDR3 protein, CDR3 DNA. D genes are given only for firm matches. The size entry is marked missing in some rows and otherwise reads once, few, many or a size class.

TRBV9	-	TRBD2	TRBJ2-7	CASSVGLAVGEQYF	TGTGCCAGCAGCGTAGGGCTAGCGGTGGGGGAGCAGTACTTC
TRBV5-5	few	TRBD2	TRBJ2-7	CASSLMLAGTYEQYF	TGTGCCAGCAGCTTGATGCTAGCGGGTACCTACGAGCAGTACTTC
TRBV28	-	-	TRBJ2-3	CASSPLGFGRSDTQYF	TGTGCCAGCAGCCCGCTGGGTTTCGGGAGATCAGATACGCAGTATTTT
TRBV7-9	-	TRBD2	TRBJ2-7	CASSQSGRALHEQYF	TGTGCCAGCAGCCAAAGCGGGAGGGCCCTCCACGAGCAGTACTTC
TRBV9	-	-	TRBJ1-3	CASSVVASPGNTIYF	TGTGCCAGCAGCGTAGTGGCTAGCCCTGGAAACACCATATATTTT
TRBV10-3	-	-	TRBJ1-6	CAISGRALSGDSPLHF	TGTGCCATCAGTGGTAGGGCCCTATCTGGGGATTCACCCCTCCACTTT
TRBV24-1	-	-	TRBJ2-1	CATRPQAPPDNEQFF	TGTGCCACCAGACCACAGGCACCTCCTGACAATGAGCAGTTCTTC
TRBV18	once	-	TRBJ2-5	CASSPPGQQETQYF	TGTGCCAGCTCACCACCAGGACAGCAAGAGACCCAGTACTTC
TRBV9	-	TRBD1	TRBJ2-2	CASSVVQGTGELFF	TGTGCCAGCAGCGTAGTACAGGGGACCGGGGAGCTGTTTTTT
TRBV23-1	once	-	TRBJ1-1	CASSQRPGLSSEAFF	TGCGCCAGCAGTCAACGGCCAGGGCTATCTTCTGAAGCTTTCTTT
TRBV21-1	-	-	TRBJ2-7	CASSKVRTRGRYEQYF	TGTGCCAGCAGCAAAGTGCGGACCAGAGGGCGGTACGAGCAGTACTTC
TRBV28	-	-	TRBJ2-1	CASTNAAGGEQFF	TGTGCCAGCACTAACGCAGCCGGGGGTGAGCAGTTCTTC
TRBV7-2	few	-	TRBJ1-1	CASSLGPFGDTEAFF	TGTGCCAGCAGCTTAGGTCCTTTTGGGGACACTGAAGCTTTCTTT
TRBV28	-	TRBD1	TRBJ1-2	CASSLDRVPGYTF	TGTGCCAGCAGTCTAGACAGGGTGCCCGGCTACACCTTC
TRBV15	-	-	TRBJ2-5	CATSRGSGTRGTQYF	TGTGCCACCAGCCGTGGCTCCGGGACAAGGGGGACCCAGTACTTC
TRBV2	-	TRBD2	TRBJ2-1	CAGGERNEQFF	TGTGCCGGGGGGGAGCGCAATGAGCAGTTCTTC
TRBV5-1	-	-	TRBJ2-7	CASSLAAGSSYEQYF	TGCGCCAGCAGCTTGGCGGCAGGCAGCTCCTACGAGCAGTACTTC
TRBV19	few	-	TRBJ1-6	CASSISSYNSPLHF	TGTGCCAGTAGTATCAGCTCCTATAATTCACCCCTCCACTTT
TRBV28	few	-	TRBJ2-7	CASRSGTDYYEQYF	TGTGCCAGCAGATCCGGGACGGACTACTACGAGCAGTACTTC
TRBV5-1	-	-	TRBJ2-2	CASSLRTTSPGELFF	TGCGCCAGCAGCTTAAGAACGACTAGTCCGGGGGAGCTGTTTTTT
TRBV4-3	-	TRBD2	TRBJ2-7	CASSQTDSGRYEQYF	TGCGCCAGCAGCCAAACCGATAGCGGGAGATACGAGCAGTACTTC
TRBV19	-	TRBD2	TRBJ2-1	CASSIQRGDNEQFF	TGTGCCAGTAGTATTCAGCGGGGCGACAATGAGCAGTTCTTC
TRBV28	-	TRBD2	TRBJ2-3	CASSTFGGAGRGTDTQYF	TGTGCCAGCAGCACATTCGGGGGAGCGGGAAGAGGCACAGATACGCAGTATTTT
TRBV5-4	-	-	TRBJ2-2	CASSLDRRYGGELFF	TGTGCCAGCAGCTTGGATCGAAGATATGGCGGGGAGCTGTTTTTT
TRBV28	-	TRBD1	TRBJ1-1	CASTRDSRLNTEAFF	TGTGCCAGCACCAGGGACAGTCGGCTAAACACTGAAGCTTTCTTT
TRBV30	once	-	TRBJ1-2	CAVEIIGRANYGYTF	TGTGCTGTAGAAATAATAGGCAGGGCTAACTATGGCTACACCTTC
TRBV5-6	-	TRBD2	TRBJ2-1	CASSGGLASYNEQFF	TGTGCCAGCAGCGGAGGACTAGCCTCCTACAATGAGCAGTTCTTC
TRBV7-2	-	-	TRBJ1-5	CASSLWAENQPQHF	TGTGCCAGCAGCTTATGGGCAGAAAATCAGCCCCAGCATTTT
TRBV7-8	-	-	TRBJ1-3	CASSPNRWHSSGNTIYF	TGTGCCAGCAGCCCAAATCGGTGGCATTCCTCTGGAAACACCATATATTTT
TRBV7-9	once	-	TRBJ1-2	CASSLDVGPGGYGYTF	TGTGCCAGCAGCTTAGATGTCGGGCCCGGAGGCTATGGCTACACCTTC
TRBV13	-	-	TRBJ2-7	CASSLRQGYEQYF	TGTGCCAGCAGCTTACGGCAGGGCTACGAGCAGTACTTC
TRBV7-2	-	-	TRBJ1-5	CASSPYGARNQPQHF	TGTGCCAGCAGCCCGTACGGGGCGCGCAATCAGCCCCAGCATTTT
TRBV7-9	few	-	TRBJ1-2	CASSLHGGSYGYTF	TGTGCCAGCAGTTTACATGGGGGGAGCTATGGCTACACCTTC
TRBV19	-	TRBD1	TRBJ1-5	CASSPWTGRIDVHQPQHF	TGTGCCAGTAGTCCATGGACAGGGAGAATTGATGTTCATCAGCCCCAGCATTTT
TRBV7-2	-	TRBD1	TRBJ2-1	CASSLAGQGPNEQFF	TGTGCCAGCAGCTTAGCGGGACAGGGCCCTAATGAGCAGTTCTTC
TRBV6-5	-	TRBD2	TRBJ2-1	CASRVRVAGPNEQFF	TGTGCCAGCAGGGTACGGGTAGCGGGACCCAATGAGCAGTTCTTC
TRBV19	-	TRBD2	TRBJ2-7	CASSPGRAGENEQYF	TGTGCCAGTAGTCCTGGCCGAGCGGGAGAAAACGAGCAGTACTTC